This TCR beta chain was sequenced for a study of CD8+ T cells in alopecia areata. About the research overall: Treatment comprised oral tofacitinib, 5 to 10 mg twice daily, in treated patients. Findings of the study overall: Sharing of TCR sequences between patients (possibly for HLA-related reasons) was less clear than in mice. Higher clonality than in normal scalp was seen in lesional scalp, especially alopecia totalis/universalis.

Germline assignment: CDR1 SGHDT and CDR2 YYEEEE. This CDR3 is built from 13 residues. Trimming shortened V by 4 bases and J by 5 bases, and 13 bases separated the two germline ends. Treatment indicated: oral pan-JAK inhibitor, 5-10 mg twice daily. Of note for this clone: The antigen remains unidentified.

Sequencing templates came from extracted RNA that was reverse transcribed into cDNA. Produced via immunoSEQ multiplex PCR; TCRdb's table is partial and in-frame only. The top ten clones hold about 0.89% of a sample with hundreds of thousands of clones, 60% of them seen once. The sequences come from CD4+ T cells sorted from blood, collected around week 53, from a patient treated with tofacitinib. This sequence was found in a human donor with alopecia areata. This rearrangement joins TRBV5-6 to TRBJ2-7; D uncertain. CDR3 nucleotide sequence: TGTGCCAGCAGCCGGGCATTGGGCGACGAGCAGTACTTC. Translation gives CASSRALGDEQYF.